This TCR beta chain was sequenced in a study of CD8 T cells in ankylosing spondylitis. Study observations and caveats: There was a TCR beta motif, made of 7 or 8 highly homologous variants, that appeared characteristic of ankylosing spondylitis blood.

The germline V and J ends were trimmed by 3 bases and 6 bases, with 10 bases remaining between them. The CDR3 has 13 amino acids. With molecular barcodes, quantitative 5'-RACE was used to make the TCR beta libraries. TCRdb used MiXCR to reprocess the 5' RACE reads, holding one entry per CDR3 protein. The sample has roughly 700,000 distinct CDR3 sequences, around 20% seen once. This clonotype was picked up a small number of times. Its antigen is unknown. The chain recombines TRBV12-3 or TRBV12-4 with TRBJ2-3; D remains ambiguous. This TCR derives from a male donor with ankylosing spondylitis. Sequenced sample: blood, either unsorted or a sorted T cell fraction (not recorded which). Written as DNA, the CDR3 is TGTGCCAGCAGTTTCCCCGGGCTGGATACGCAGTATTTT. This encodes CASSFPGLDTQYF.